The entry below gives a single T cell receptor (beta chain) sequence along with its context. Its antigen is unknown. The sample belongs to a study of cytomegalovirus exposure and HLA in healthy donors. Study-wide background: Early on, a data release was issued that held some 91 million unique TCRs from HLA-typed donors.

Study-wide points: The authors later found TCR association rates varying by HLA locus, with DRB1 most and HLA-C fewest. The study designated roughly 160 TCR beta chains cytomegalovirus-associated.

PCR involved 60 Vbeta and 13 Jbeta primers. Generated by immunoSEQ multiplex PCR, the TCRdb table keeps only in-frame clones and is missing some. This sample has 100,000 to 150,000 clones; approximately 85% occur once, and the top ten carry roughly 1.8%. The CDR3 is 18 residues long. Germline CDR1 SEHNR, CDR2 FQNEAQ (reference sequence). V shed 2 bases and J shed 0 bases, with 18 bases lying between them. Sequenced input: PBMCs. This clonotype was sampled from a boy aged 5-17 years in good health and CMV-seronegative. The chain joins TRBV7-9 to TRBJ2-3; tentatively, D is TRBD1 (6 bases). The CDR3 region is CASSLTRTGTYSTDTQYF. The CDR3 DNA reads TGTGCCAGCAGCTTAACTAGGACCGGGACATATAGCACAGATACGCAGTATTTT.